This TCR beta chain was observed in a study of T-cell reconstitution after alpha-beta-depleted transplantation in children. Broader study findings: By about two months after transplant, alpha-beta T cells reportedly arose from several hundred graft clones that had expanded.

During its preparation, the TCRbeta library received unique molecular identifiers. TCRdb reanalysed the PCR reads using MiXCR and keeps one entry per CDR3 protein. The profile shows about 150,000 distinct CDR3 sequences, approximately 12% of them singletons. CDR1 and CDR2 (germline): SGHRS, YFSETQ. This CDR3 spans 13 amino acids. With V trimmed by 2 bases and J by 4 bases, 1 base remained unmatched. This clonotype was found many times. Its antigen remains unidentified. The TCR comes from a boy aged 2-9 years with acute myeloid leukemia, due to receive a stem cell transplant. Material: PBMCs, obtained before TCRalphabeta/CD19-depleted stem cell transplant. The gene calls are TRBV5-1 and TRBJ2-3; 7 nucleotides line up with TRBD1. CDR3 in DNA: TGCGCCAGCAGCTTAGACAGGGCAGATACGCAGTATTTT. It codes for CASSLDRADTQYF.